The next 30 T cell receptor beta chains were all read from a single sample in a study of blood T cell repertoires in COVID-19. Here immunoSEQ multiplex PCR was the method, and the copy in TCRdb shows in-frame clones only, minus some. The data hold 85,000 to 100,000 clones, with about 85% observed a single time. The sample consisted of peripheral blood. These TCRs come from a man between 60 and 75 years old with acute or convalescent COVID-19.

The rearrangement uses TRBV11-1 and TRBJ1-1; perhaps TRBD1 as D (5 bases). V lost 6 bases, J lost 4 bases, and 12 bases lay in between. The length of the CDR3 is 13 residues. Germline lookup yields CDR1 SGHAT and CDR2 FQDESV (reference sequence). Written as DNA, the CDR3 is TGTGCCAGCAGTTCGGGGGGGGTCACTGAAGCTTTCTTT. Protein product: CASSSGGVTEAFF.

The chain combines TRBV10-1 with TRBJ2-6; 9 bases are a match to TRBD1. Germline V CDR1 and CDR2: WNHNN, SYGVQD (reference sequence). The CDR3 sequence is 17 residues long. V lost 6 bases and J lost 1; bases outside the gene matches: 7. CDR3 protein: CASSPGQGRSGANVLTF. CDR3 sequence (DNA): TGCGCCAGCAGCCCGGGACAGGGTCGTTCTGGGGCCAACGTCCTGACTTTC.

A note on this clone: A junction end diverges from the germline sequence, so it may reflect a read error. The chain uses TRBV4-3 and TRBJ1-3, with 8 bases that match TRBD1. The CDR3 is 13 amino acids. Germline V gives CDR1 LGHNA, CDR2 YSLEER. CDR3 sequence: CASSPVPGQVTGF. CDR3 bases: TGCGCCAGCAGCCCGGTCCCGGGACAGGTGACAGGTTTC.

J is TRBJ1-3 and V is TRBV6-1; D ambiguous. The length of the CDR3 is 14 residues. CDR1 is MNHNS and CDR2 is SASEGT in the germline V gene. Trimming pared 1 base from V and 5 bases from J, leaving 9 bases between. CDR3: CASSEGTARNTIYF. DNA of the CDR3: TGTGCCAGCAGTGAAGGGACTGCCAGAAACACCATATATTTT.

V is TRBV5-1 and J is TRBJ1-1, with D tentatively TRBD1 (5 bases). Trimming cost V 4 bases and J 2 bases, with 12 bases left between them. CDR3 length equals 14 residues. Germline V gives CDR1 SGHRS, CDR2 YFSETQ. This CDR3 reads CASSPAQGNTEAFF. As DNA, the CDR3 is TGCGCCAGCAGCCCCGCCCAGGGAAACACTGAAGCTTTCTTT.

J is TRBJ2-1 and V is TRBV5-4; D may be TRBD2 (6 bases). Germline values: CDR1 SGHNT, CDR2 YYREEE (reference sequence). CDR3 length: 15 amino acids. Between the trimmed V and J ends, which lost 2 bases and 0 bases, there was a span of 9 bases. The CDR3 spells CASSFGGSSYNEQFF. The CDR3 nucleotides are TGTGCCAGCAGCTTCGGAGGGAGCTCCTACAATGAGCAGTTCTTC.

The V call is TRBV5-1, the J call TRBJ2-1, with 8 bases identical to TRBD1. The CDR3 extends over 13 amino acids. V was clipped by 4 bases and J by 9 bases; unmatched bases: 6. Germline loops: CDR1 SGHRS, CDR2 YFSETQ. The CDR3 reads CASSLGQGGEQFF. The CDR3 DNA sequence: TGCGCCAGCAGCCTAGGACAGGGCGGTGAGCAGTTCTTC.

This clone was seen at least ten times. This chain links TRBV29-1 with TRBJ1-2, with 7 nucleotides matching TRBD1. From germline, CDR1 is SQVTM and CDR2 ANQGSEA. This CDR3 contains 12 residues. J was trimmed by 3 bases and V by 7 bases; bases with no gene match: 5. CDR3 bases: TGCAGCGGATATGGACAGGACTATGGCTACACCTTC. This translates into CSGYGQDYGYTF.

The table lists this clone with a count of one. This chain uses TRBV6-5 with TRBJ1-1, with TRBD1 matching over 10 bases. Germline V lookup: CDR1 MNHEY, CDR2 SVGAGI. The junction had 5 bases not matched to a gene; V was cut back by 6 bases and J by 4 bases. This CDR3 comprises 14 residues. The CDR3 DNA is TGTGCCAGCAGCTTAGACAGGGGGCCCACTGAAGCTTTCTTT. It translates to CASSLDRGPTEAFF.

V usage is TRBV6-6 and J usage is TRBJ1-2; 8 bases map to TRBD1. Losses at the gene ends were 6 bases for V and 6 bases for J; bases not matched to a gene: 6. The CDR3 contains 13 residues. Looked up from germline, CDR1 is MNHNY and CDR2 is SVGAGI (reference sequence). The DNA for the CDR3 is TGTGCCAGCAGCTTAGGACAGGGAGATGGCTACACCTTC. It is translated as CASSLGQGDGYTF.

The genes are TRBV7-2 and TRBJ1-2, with D tentatively TRBD1 (6 bases). The CDR3 loop spans 14 amino acids. In germline, CDR1 is SGHTA, CDR2 FQGNSA. Trimming shortened V by 5 bases and J by 4 bases, and 14 bases separated the two germline ends. CDR3 sequence (DNA): TGTGCCAGCAGCCCTGGACAGTCCGTCTATGGCTACACCTTC. Protein sequence: CASSPGQSVYGYTF.

This rearrangement joins TRBV2 to TRBJ2-5; D call uncertain. Trimming shortened V by 5 bases and J by 4 bases, and 14 bases separated the two germline ends. CDR3 length: 14 residues. Germline CDR1 is SNHLY and CDR2 is FYNNEI. CDR3 region: CASSPSPSGETQYF. CDR3 nucleotide sequence: TGTGCCAGCAGTCCCTCGCCGTCGGGAGAGACCCAGTACTTC.

V gene TRBV18 combines with J gene TRBJ1-1, with 9 bases fitting TRBD1. CDR1 and CDR2 from the germline V gene are KGHSH and LQKENI. The V gene end was trimmed by 0 bases and the J gene end by 4 bases; junction bases not matched to a gene: 6. CDR3 length equals 16 residues. The chain's CDR3 is CASSPPGRQGGTEAFF. In nucleotides, the CDR3 is TGTGCCAGCTCACCACCGGGGAGACAGGGGGGCACTGAAGCTTTCTTT. Filled out from reference TRBV18 and TRBJ1-1, the complete variable domain reads NAGVMQNPRHLVRRRGQEARLRCSPMKGHSHVYWYRQLPEEGLKFMVYLQKENIIDESGMPKERFSAEFPKEGPSILRIQQVVRGDSAAYFCASSPPGRQGGTEAFFGQGTRLTVV.

V usage is TRBV6-5 and J usage is TRBJ2-7, with D perhaps TRBD2 (7 bases). Germline CDR1 reads MNHEY; CDR2 reads SVGAGI. The CDR3 totals 14 residues. V dropped 5 bases and J dropped 1 base, with 12 bases sitting between them. The CDR3 region has the DNA TGTGCCAGCAGTCTGGGGGGGGCATCCTACGAGCAGTACTTC. Amino acid sequence: CASSLGGASYEQYF.

The gene calls are TRBV6-2 or TRBV6-3 and TRBJ2-5; D unclear. Trimming pared 5 bases from V and 2 bases from J, leaving 6 bases between. The germline V gene encodes CDR1 MNHEY and CDR2 SVGEGT. This CDR3 region has 12 residues. DNA of the CDR3: TGTGCCAGCAGTCCCGGTCAAGAGACCCAGTACTTC. This codes for CASSPGQETQYF.

This clone was detected many times. This rearrangement joins TRBV6-6 to TRBJ2-2, with 10 bases that match TRBD2. The CDR3 spans 19 residues. Germline CDR1 is MNHNY and CDR2 is SVGAGI (reference sequence). V lost 5 bases, J lost 0 bases, and 12 bases stayed unmatched. For the CDR3, the DNA is TGTGCCAGCAGTCAGTTAGTGCTAGCGGGGGCTACGAACACCGGGGAGCTGTTTTTT. This codes for CASSQLVLAGATNTGELFF.

The chain joins TRBV10-3 to TRBJ2-1; possibly TRBD2 for D (6 bases). The CDR3 totals 13 residues. V lost 7 bases and J lost 5, with 12 bases in between. Germline CDR1 reads ENHRY; CDR2 reads SYGVKD. CDR3 in amino acids: CAITRERNNEQFF. CDR3 DNA: TGTGCCATCACTCGGGAGAGGAACAATGAGCAGTTCTTC.

V gene TRBV27 combines with J gene TRBJ2-7; D may be TRBD1 (6 bases). V lost 0 bases, J lost 2 bases, and 11 bases lay in between. In germline, CDR1 is MNHEY, CDR2 SMNVEV (reference sequence). The CDR3 runs to 15 residues. This CDR3 reads CASSLSQGTTYEQYF. In DNA, the CDR3 is TGTGCCAGCAGTTTATCGCAGGGGACAACCTACGAGCAGTACTTC.

The chain recombines TRBV19 with TRBJ2-7; 8 nucleotides line up with TRBD1. There are 16 residues in the CDR3. Trimming removed 1 base from V and 0 bases from J; junction bases left unmatched: 5. Germline V gene sequence: CDR1 LNHDA, CDR2 SQIVND (reference sequence). The CDR3 DNA sequence: TGTGCCAGTAGTATAGTAACAGGGACAGGCTCCTACGAGCAGTACTTC. Protein sequence: CASSIVTGTGSYEQYF.

V is TRBV5-5 and J is TRBJ2-1; 8 nucleotides agree with TRBD2. The CDR3 sequence is 15 residues long. Trimming removed 3 bases from V and 5 bases from J; junction bases left unmatched: 7. Germline-derived CDR1 and CDR2 are SGHKS and YYEKEE (reference sequence). Here the CDR3 DNA reads TGTGCCAGCAGCTCAATAGCGGGATACAACAATGAGCAGTTCTTC. It codes for CASSSIAGYNNEQFF.

The chain employs TRBV5-1 and TRBJ2-2; 8 nucleotides align to TRBD2. After removal of 4 bases from V and 0 bases from J, the junction contained 5 bases not matched to a gene. Germline CDR1 and CDR2: SGHRS and YFSETQ. CDR3 length: 16 residues. The CDR3: CASSAAGLANTGELFF. Written as DNA, the CDR3 is TGCGCCAGCAGCGCCGCGGGACTAGCGAACACCGGGGAGCTGTTTTTT.

The J gene is TRBJ2-7, the V gene TRBV5-4; D gene unclear. The V and J ends lost 0 bases and 2 bases respectively, with 12 bases between them. This CDR3 has 15 residues. Germline V gives CDR1 SGHNT, CDR2 YYREEE (reference sequence). The CDR3 DNA follows: TGTGCCAGCAGCTTGGATTCAGGCCCTGCCTACGAGCAGTACTTC. The encoded protein is CASSLDSGPAYEQYF.

This chain uses TRBV5-1 with TRBJ2-1; 8 bases are shared with TRBD2. V lost 0 bases and J lost 8; bases outside the gene matches: 10. This CDR3 contains 16 residues. The germline gives CDR1 SGHRS, CDR2 YFSETQ. This CDR3 is CASSLGSPGLAYEQFF. The DNA for the CDR3 is TGCGCCAGCAGCTTGGGAAGCCCTGGACTAGCCTATGAGCAGTTCTTC.

The genes are TRBV2 and TRBJ2-7, with 8 bases fitting TRBD2. Trimming cost V 7 bases and J 2 bases; bases outside gene matches: 22. The germline V gene encodes CDR1 SNHLY and CDR2 FYNNEI. The CDR3 consists of 19 residues. The CDR3 DNA reads as TGTGCCAGCACAACCGTCGCTAGCGGGCTTGCGAGTACCGCCTACGAGCAGTACTTC. The encoded protein is CASTTVASGLASTAYEQYF.

The chain joins TRBV5-1 to TRBJ1-2; TRBD1 aligns across 9 bases. Germline trimming cut 1 base from V and 3 bases from J; bases unmatched to any gene: 10. This CDR3 has 17 amino acids. Germline loops: CDR1 SGHRS, CDR2 YFSETQ. The chain's CDR3 is CASSLTLTGGLDYGYTF. For the CDR3, the DNA is TGCGCCAGCAGCTTGACGTTAACAGGGGGCCTTGACTATGGCTACACCTTC.

The J gene is TRBJ1-5, the V gene TRBV19, with 7 positions matching TRBD1. CDR1 LNHDA and CDR2 SQIVND come from the germline V gene (reference sequence). This CDR3 is built from 14 residues. V shed 3 bases and J 7 bases; nucleotides not matched to a gene: 6. The CDR3 DNA reads TGTGCCAGTAGTATTACGGGACAGAGGCAGCCCCAGCATTTT. Its translation is CASSITGQRQPQHF.

The rearrangement joins TRBV27 to TRBJ1-6, with TRBD1 matching 8 bases. Losses at the gene ends were 3 bases for V and 9 bases for J; bases not matched to a gene: 7. The CDR3 is 15 residues long. CDR1 is MNHEY, CDR2 SMNVEV, per germline (reference sequence). Here the CDR3 DNA reads TGTGCCAGCAGTTTGTCCGGGACAGGCCTTTCACCCCTCCACTTT. This translates into CASSLSGTGLSPLHF.

This clone was counted a single time. The J gene is TRBJ2-2, the V gene TRBV6-5, with 10 bases lining up with TRBD2. After removal of 4 bases from V and 8 bases from J, the junction contained 10 bases not matched to a gene. Germline V gene sequence: CDR1 MNHEY, CDR2 SVGAGI. CDR3 length: 16 amino acids. CDR3 loop: CASSSSGGPRTGELFF. The CDR3 coding sequence is TGTGCCAGCAGTTCTAGCGGGGGCCCTAGGACGGGGGAGCTGTTTTTT.

The chain is built from TRBV7-8 and TRBJ1-6, with D perhaps matching TRBD1 (5 bases). V shed 8 bases and J shed 7 bases, with 15 bases lying between them. Germline loops: CDR1 SGHVS, CDR2 FQNEAQ. The CDR3 loop spans 14 amino acids. The CDR3 DNA follows: TGTGCCAGCGGACCCTCGGGGGTAAATTCACCCCTCCACTTT. This encodes CASGPSGVNSPLHF.

The chain has TRBV6-5 and TRBJ2-3; D perhaps matches TRBD2 (6 bases). CDR1 is MNHEY, CDR2 SVGAGI, per germline. Trimming shortened V by 6 bases and J by 1 base, and 11 bases separated the two germline ends. The CDR3 extends over 14 amino acids. DNA of the CDR3: TGTGCCAGCAGAAGACTAGTGGGCACAGATACGCAGTATTTT. It translates to CASRRLVGTDTQYF.